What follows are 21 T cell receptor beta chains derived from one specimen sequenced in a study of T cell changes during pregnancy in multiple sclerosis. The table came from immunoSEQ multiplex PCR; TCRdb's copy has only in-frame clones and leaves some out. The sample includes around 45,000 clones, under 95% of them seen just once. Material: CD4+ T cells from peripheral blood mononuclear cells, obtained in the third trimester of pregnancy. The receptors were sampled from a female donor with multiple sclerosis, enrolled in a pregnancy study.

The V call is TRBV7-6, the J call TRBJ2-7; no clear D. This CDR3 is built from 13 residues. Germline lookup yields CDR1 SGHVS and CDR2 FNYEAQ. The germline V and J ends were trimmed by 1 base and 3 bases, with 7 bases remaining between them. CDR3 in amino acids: CASSLGISYEQYF. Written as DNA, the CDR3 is TGTGCCAGCAGCTTAGGAATCAGCTACGAGCAGTACTTC.

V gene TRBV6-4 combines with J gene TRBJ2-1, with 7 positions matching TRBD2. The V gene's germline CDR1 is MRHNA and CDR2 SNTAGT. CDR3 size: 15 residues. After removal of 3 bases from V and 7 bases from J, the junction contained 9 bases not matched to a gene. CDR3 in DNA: TGTGCCAGCAGTGATAGGGAGGGAGGAAAGAATGAGCAGTTCTTC. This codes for CASSDREGGKNEQFF.

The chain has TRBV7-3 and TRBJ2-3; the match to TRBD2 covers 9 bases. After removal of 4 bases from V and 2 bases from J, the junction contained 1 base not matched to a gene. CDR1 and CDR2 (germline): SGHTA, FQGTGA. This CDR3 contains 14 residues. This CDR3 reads CASSSSGNTDTQYF. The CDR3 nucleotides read TGTGCCAGCAGCTCTAGCGGGAACACAGATACGCAGTATTTT. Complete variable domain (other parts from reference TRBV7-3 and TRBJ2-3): GAGVSQTPSNKVTEKGKYVELRCDPISGHTALYWYRQSLGQGPEFLIYFQGTGAADDSGLPNDRFFAVRPEGSVSTLKIQRTERGDSAVYLCASSSSGNTDTQYFGPGTRLTVL.

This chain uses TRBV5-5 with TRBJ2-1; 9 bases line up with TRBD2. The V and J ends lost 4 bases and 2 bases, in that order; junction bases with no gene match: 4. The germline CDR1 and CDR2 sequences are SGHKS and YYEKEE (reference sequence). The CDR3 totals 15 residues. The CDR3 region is CASSLSGRPYNEQFF. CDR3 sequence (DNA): TGTGCCAGCAGCCTAAGCGGGAGGCCCTACAATGAGCAGTTCTTC.

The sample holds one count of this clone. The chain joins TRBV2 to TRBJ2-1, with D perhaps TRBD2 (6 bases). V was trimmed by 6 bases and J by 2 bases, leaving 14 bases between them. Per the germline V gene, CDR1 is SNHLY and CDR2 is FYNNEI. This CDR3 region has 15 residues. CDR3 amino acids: CASSLLAAAYNEQFF. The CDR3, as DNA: TGTGCCAGCAGCCTACTAGCTGCCGCCTACAATGAGCAGTTCTTC.

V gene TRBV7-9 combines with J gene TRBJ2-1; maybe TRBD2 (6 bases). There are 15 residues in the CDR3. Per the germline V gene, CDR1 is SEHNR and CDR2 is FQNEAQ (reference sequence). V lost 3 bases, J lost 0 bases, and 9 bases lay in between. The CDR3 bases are TGTGCCAGCAGCTTTAGCGGAAACTCCTACAATGAGCAGTTCTTC. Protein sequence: CASSFSGNSYNEQFF.

DNA of the CDR3: TGCGCCAGCAGCCGTACGGTGGGGCTTGAAGAGACCCAGTACTTC. It encodes CASSRTVGLEETQYF. This sequence joins TRBV4-3 and TRBJ2-5, with a tentative D call TRBD1 (5 bases). Germline loops: CDR1 LGHNA, CDR2 YSLEER. The CDR3 runs to 15 residues. The V gene lost 4 bases and the J gene lost 3 bases, with 15 bases spanning the gap.

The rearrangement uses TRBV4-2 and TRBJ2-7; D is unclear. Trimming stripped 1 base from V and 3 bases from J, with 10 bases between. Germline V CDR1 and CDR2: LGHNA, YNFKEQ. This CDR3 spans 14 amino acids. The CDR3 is CASSQGAGRYEQYF. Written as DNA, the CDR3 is TGTGCCAGCAGCCAAGGTGCTGGCCGCTACGAGCAGTACTTC.

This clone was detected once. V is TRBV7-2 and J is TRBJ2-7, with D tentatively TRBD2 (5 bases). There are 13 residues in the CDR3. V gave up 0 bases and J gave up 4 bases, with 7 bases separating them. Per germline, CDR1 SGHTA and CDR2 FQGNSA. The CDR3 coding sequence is TGTGCCAGCAGCTTAGCGGGCGGGTACGAGCAGTACTTC. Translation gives CASSLAGGYEQYF.

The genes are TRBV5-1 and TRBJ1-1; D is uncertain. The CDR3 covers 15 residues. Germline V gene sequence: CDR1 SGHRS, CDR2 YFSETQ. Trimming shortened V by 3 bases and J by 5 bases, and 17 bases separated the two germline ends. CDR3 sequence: CASSSSPGRETEAFF. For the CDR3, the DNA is TGCGCCAGCAGCTCCTCGCCCGGGAGGGAAACTGAAGCTTTCTTT.

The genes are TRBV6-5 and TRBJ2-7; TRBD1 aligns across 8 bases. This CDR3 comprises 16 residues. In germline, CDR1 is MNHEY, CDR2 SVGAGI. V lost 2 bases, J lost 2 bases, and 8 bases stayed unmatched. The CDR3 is CASSYGGSGGAYEQYF. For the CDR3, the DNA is TGTGCCAGCAGTTACGGGGGTTCAGGGGGCGCCTACGAGCAGTACTTC.

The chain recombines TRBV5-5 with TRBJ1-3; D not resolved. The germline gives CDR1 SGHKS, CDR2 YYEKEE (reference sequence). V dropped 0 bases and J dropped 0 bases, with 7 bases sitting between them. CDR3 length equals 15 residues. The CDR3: CASSLAENSGNTIYF. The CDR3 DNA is TGTGCCAGCAGCTTGGCCGAGAACTCTGGAAACACCATATATTTT.

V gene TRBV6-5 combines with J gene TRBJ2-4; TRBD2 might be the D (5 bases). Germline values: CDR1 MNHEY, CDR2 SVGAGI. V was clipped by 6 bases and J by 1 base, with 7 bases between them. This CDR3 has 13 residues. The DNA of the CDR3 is TGTGCCAGCAGACCGGGGGCCAAAAACATTCAGTACTTC. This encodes CASRPGAKNIQYF.

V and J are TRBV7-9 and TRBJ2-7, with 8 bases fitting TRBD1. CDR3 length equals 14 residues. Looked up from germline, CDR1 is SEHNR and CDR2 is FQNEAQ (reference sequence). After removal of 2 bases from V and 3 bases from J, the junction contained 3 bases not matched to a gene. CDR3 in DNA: TGTGCCAGCAGCTTACGTGGACAGGGCTACGAGCAGTACTTC. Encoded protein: CASSLRGQGYEQYF.

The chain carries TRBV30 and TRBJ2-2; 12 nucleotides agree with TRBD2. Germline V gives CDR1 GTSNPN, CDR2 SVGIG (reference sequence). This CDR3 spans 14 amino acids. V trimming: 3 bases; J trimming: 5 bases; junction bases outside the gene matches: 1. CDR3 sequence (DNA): TGTGCCTGGAGCGGACTAGCGGGAACCGGGGAGCTGTTTTTT. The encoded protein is CAWSGLAGTGELFF.

The CDR3 spells CASSASSGTSTTDTQYF. The CDR3 region has the DNA TGTGCCAGCAGCGCCTCCTCCGGGACTAGCACCACAGATACGCAGTATTTT. The gene calls are TRBV9 and TRBJ2-3, with 9 bases aligning to TRBD2. From germline, CDR1 is SGDLS and CDR2 YYNGEE. J lost 2 bases, V lost 3 bases, and 10 bases had no gene match. CDR3 length equals 17 residues.

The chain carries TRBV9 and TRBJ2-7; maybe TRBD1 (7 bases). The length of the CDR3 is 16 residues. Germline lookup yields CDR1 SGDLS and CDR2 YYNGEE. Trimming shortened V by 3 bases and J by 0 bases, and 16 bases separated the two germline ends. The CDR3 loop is CASSGRGGTASYEQYF. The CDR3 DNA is TGTGCCAGCAGCGGCCGAGGGGGGACAGCCTCCTACGAGCAGTACTTC.

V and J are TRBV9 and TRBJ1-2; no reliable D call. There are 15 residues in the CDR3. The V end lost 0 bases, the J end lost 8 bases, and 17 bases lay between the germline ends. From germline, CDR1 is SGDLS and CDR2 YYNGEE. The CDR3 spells CASSVGGLTLDGYTF. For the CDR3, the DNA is TGTGCCAGCAGCGTAGGCGGCCTAACCCTTGACGGCTACACCTTC.

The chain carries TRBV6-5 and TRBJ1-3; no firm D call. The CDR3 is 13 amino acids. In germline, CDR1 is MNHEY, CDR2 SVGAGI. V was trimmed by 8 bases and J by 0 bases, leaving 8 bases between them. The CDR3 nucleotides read TGTGCCAGCTCGTTAGCCTCTGGAAACACCATATATTTT. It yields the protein CASSLASGNTIYF.

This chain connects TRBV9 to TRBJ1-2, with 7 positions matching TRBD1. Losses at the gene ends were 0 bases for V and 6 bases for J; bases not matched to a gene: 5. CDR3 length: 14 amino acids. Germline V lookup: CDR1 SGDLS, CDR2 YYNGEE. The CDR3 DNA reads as TGTGCCAGCAGCGTAGACCACAGGGGAGATGGCTACACCTTC. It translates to CASSVDHRGDGYTF.

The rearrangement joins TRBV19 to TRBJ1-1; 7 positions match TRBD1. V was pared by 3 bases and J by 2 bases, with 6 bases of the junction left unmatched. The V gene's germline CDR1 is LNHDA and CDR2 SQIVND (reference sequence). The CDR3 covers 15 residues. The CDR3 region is CASSIIAGGNTEAFF. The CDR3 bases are TGTGCCAGTAGTATCATCGCAGGGGGAAACACTGAAGCTTTCTTT.